This T cell receptor beta chain was sequenced in a study of blood T cell repertoires in COVID-19. Study-level information: Collection of acute and convalescent COVID-19 samples took place in the United States, Italy and Spain. T cells, B-cell-depleted T cells, or PBMCs provided the cDNA or gDNA that served as material.

Per the study methods: Quantification of nucleated cells was approximated via reference gene primer amplification. Assay: immunoSEQ multiplex PCR; the TCRdb copy retains only in-frame clones and omits some. From that table come the V and J calls and clone size; the DNA was used to work out D and trimming. This table has under 150,000 clones, almost 90% appearing once. The V segment lost 2 bases and the J segment 1 base; nucleotides outside the gene matches: 1. CDR1 is SGDLS, CDR2 YYNGEE, per germline. The CDR3 has 14 amino acids. Input material: peripheral blood. V gene TRBV9 combines with J gene TRBJ1-1, with 8 bases matching TRBD1. This clonotype originated in a human donor in a cohort sampled during active COVID-19. This CDR3 is CASSVGQANTEAFF. The CDR3 bases are TGTGCCAGCAGCGTGGGACAGGCGAACACTGAAGCTTTCTTT.